A single TCR beta chain is shown here with its context. As yet, its antigen is unknown. An end of the junction differs from the germline gene, which may be a read error. Sequenced by immunoSEQ multiplex PCR; TCRdb stores in-frame clones only, minus some. The table shows some 6,700 clones, with roughly 70% occurring only once. The data belong to a study of immune cell composition in non-small cell lung cancer. Study results and caveats: Lung squamous cell carcinoma tumours had significantly higher top 10 clone scores and productive clonality than lung adenocarcinoma.

The TCR originated in a human donor with non-small cell lung cancer. Sequencing was carried out using lung tumor tissue.

CDR3 sequence (DNA): TGCGCCAGCAGTCAATCGCGCGAGCTTCTAATCTTC. Encoded protein: CASSQSRELLIF. The J gene is TRBJ2-1, the V gene TRBV23-1; D call uncertain. TRBV23-1 is assigned to the ORF class and has an uncertain function. The CDR3 contains 12 residues.